The 5 T cell receptor beta chains below come from one sample, sequenced in a study of T cell responses to AZD1222 COVID-19 vaccine. Here immunoSEQ multiplex PCR was the method, and the copy in TCRdb shows in-frame clones only, minus some. The sample contains under 200,000 clones, roughly 85% of which appear only once. The specimen comprised peripheral blood, sampled 28 days after the second AZD1222 dose. Receptors originate from an adult who received the AZD1222 COVID-19 vaccine.

The J gene is TRBJ1-3, the V gene TRBV7-9; tentative D call: TRBD1 (6 bases). The CDR3 is made up of 13 amino acids. Germline V CDR1 and CDR2: SEHNR, FQNEAQ (reference sequence). Trimming pared 6 bases from V and 2 bases from J, leaving 8 bases between. The CDR3 DNA reads TGTGCCAGCAGTGGGGGGCCTGGAAACACCATATATTTT. This encodes CASSGGPGNTIYF.

This clone came up once. The gene calls are TRBV27 and TRBJ1-5; TRBD1 is a possible D gene (5 bases). CDR3 length: 13 residues. V was cut by 6 bases and J by 7 bases, with 13 bases left in between. Germline V gene sequence: CDR1 MNHEY, CDR2 SMNVEV (reference sequence). This CDR3 reads CASRTGGSQPQHF. As DNA, the CDR3 is TGTGCCAGCAGGACTGGGGGTAGCCAGCCCCAGCATTTT.

CDR3 nucleotide sequence: TGTGCCAGCAGCCGAGCAGGGTCTGGAAACACCATATATTTT. Its protein product is CASSRAGSGNTIYF. The gene calls are TRBV11-2 and TRBJ1-3; TRBD1 might be the D (5 bases). Deletions cut 5 bases from V and 1 base from J, with 9 bases between. The CDR3 runs to 14 residues. The V gene's germline CDR1 is SGHAT and CDR2 FQNNGV.

The gene calls are TRBV5-4 and TRBJ1-2; 12 positions agree with TRBD1. This CDR3 is built from 15 residues. Germline V gives CDR1 SGHNT, CDR2 YYREEE (reference sequence). V lost 4 bases to trimming and J lost 8 bases; unmatched junction nucleotides: 9. The CDR3 nucleotides read TGTGCCAGCAGCCGGGGACAGGGGGCGGAGACGGGCTACACCTTC. As protein: CASSRGQGAETGYTF.

CDR3 sequence reads: CASSFPDLNTEAFF. As DNA, the CDR3 is TGTGCCAGCAGCTTCCCAGATTTGAACACTGAAGCTTTCTTT. The gene calls are TRBV5-8 and TRBJ1-1; D ambiguous. Trimming removed 2 bases from V and 0 bases from J, with 8 bases in between. The germline V gene has CDR1 SGHTS and CDR2 YDEGEE. The length of the CDR3 is 14 residues.